This TCR beta chain was recovered during a study of blood T cell repertoires in COVID-19. Per the study methods: Nucleated cell number was recorded as an estimate derived from reference gene primer amplification. TCRdb's table, derived via immunoSEQ multiplex PCR, lists solely in-frame clones and lacks some. The DNA gave D and trimming, while V, J and clone size come from that table. Seen here are 150,000 to 200,000 clones, more than 75% observed once, and the top ten hold roughly 4.7%. CDR3 size: 11 residues. CDR1 is MNHEY, CDR2 SVGAGI, per germline. V was cut by 5 bases and J by 3 bases, with 4 bases left in between.

The sample comprised peripheral blood. The clonotype comes from a human donor in a cohort sampled during active COVID-19. This sequence joins TRBV6-5 and TRBJ2-5; D gene ambiguous. The CDR3 sequence: CASSREETQYF. The DNA for the CDR3 is TGTGCCAGCAGTCGGGAAGAGACCCAGTACTTC.